A single T cell receptor (beta chain) is shown here with its context. Germline loops: CDR1 MDHEN, CDR2 SYDVKM. The CDR3 is made up of 12 amino acids. Trimming removed 2 bases from V and 5 bases from J, with 3 bases in between. The sample is drawn from a study of cytomegalovirus exposure and HLA in healthy donors. Amplification used 60 Vbeta primers and 13 Jbeta primers. Data came from immunoSEQ multiplex PCR; TCRdb stores just in-frame clones and leaves some out. Seen here are tens of thousands of clones, around 80% observed once, and the top ten hold approximately 7.9%. The TCR originated in a man between 25 and 39 years old in good health and CMV-seronegative. This chain links TRBV28 with TRBJ2-2; D gene unclear. The sequenced sample consisted of PBMCs. The CDR3 region has the DNA TGTGCCAGCAGTTTACCTACCGGGGAGCTGTTTTTT. Its translation: CASSLPTGELFF.